The T cell receptor beta chain under discussion was sequenced for a study of Ad26.COV2.S vaccination and SARS-CoV-2 variants. Libraries were prepared by immunoSEQ multiplex PCR; TCRdb keeps only in-frame clonotypes and omits some of them. The table lists fewer than 300,000 clones, 70% to 90% of them singletons. Documented treatment: over 15 received Ad26.COV2.S at low or high dose, single or two shots; about 5 received placebo; per-sample allocation not given. Collection of samples fell on day 63 after the first vaccine or placebo injection. The CDR3 sequence is 13 residues long. V lost 5 bases and J lost 5, with 10 bases in between.

The TCR comes from a person between 18 and 60 years old who received the Ad26.COV2.S COVID-19 vaccine or a placebo. Here the sequenced sample was peripheral blood, taken in a trial of Ad26.COV2.S vaccine versus placebo. The genes are TRBV12-3 or TRBV12-4 and TRBJ1-5; D gene ambiguous. CDR3 sequence reads: CASSEERHQPQHF. The CDR3 DNA reads TGTGCCAGCAGTGAGGAGAGACATCAGCCCCAGCATTTT.